The clone carrying this TCR beta chain was counted many times. Its specificity is not known. What was amplified from RNA transcripts were TCR beta CDR3 regions. An initial round of RT-PCR targeting the TCR CDR3 relied on the HTBI primer set. MiXCR, run by TCRdb on the multiplex PCR reads, gives a single entry per CDR3 protein. The data show about 600,000 distinct CDR3 sequences, 14% seen once. Exclusion criteria comprised uncontrolled infection, other autoimmune disease, pregnancy or lactation. This sample is drawn from a study of T cells in Graves' hyperthyroidism and ophthalmopathy. General study findings and limits: Most thyroid clonotypes expanded above 0.001 appeared in blood too.

Germline CDR1 MDHEN, CDR2 SYDVKM. V shed 4 bases, J shed 0 bases, and the junction held 11 bases outside the gene matches. This CDR3 comprises 17 residues. This chain uses TRBV28 with TRBJ2-7, with 8 nucleotides matching TRBD2. The sequenced material came from blood. The TCR was taken from a woman between 18 and 29 years old with Graves' ophthalmopathy. The CDR3 nucleotides read TGTGCCAGCAGTTCACGGACTAGCCCAACGGGCTCCTACGAGCAGTACTTC. It specifies CASSSRTSPTGSYEQYF.